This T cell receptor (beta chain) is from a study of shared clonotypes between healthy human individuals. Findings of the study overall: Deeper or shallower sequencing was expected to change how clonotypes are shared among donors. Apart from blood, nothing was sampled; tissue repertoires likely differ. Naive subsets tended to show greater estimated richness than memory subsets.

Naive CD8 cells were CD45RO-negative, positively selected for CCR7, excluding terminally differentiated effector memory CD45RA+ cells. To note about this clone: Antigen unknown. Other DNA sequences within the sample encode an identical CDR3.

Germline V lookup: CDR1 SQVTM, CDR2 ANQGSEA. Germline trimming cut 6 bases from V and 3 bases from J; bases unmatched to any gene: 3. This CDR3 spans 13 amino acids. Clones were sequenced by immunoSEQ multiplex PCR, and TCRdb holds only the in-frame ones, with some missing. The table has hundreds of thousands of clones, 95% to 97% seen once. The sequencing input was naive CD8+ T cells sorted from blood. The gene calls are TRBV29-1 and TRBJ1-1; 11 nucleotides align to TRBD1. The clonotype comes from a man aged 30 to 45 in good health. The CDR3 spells CSVVGQGDTEAFF. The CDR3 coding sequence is TGCAGCGTCGTGGGACAGGGGGACACTGAAGCTTTCTTT.